One sample yielded the 2 T cell receptor beta chains listed below, sequenced in a study of post-analysis software for immune sequencing data. cDNA libraries for TCR beta contained unique molecular identifiers. TCRdb ran MiXCR on the PCR reads and lists one entry per CDR3 protein. The table shows about 820,000 distinct CDR3 sequences, with roughly 50% occurring only once. Their antigens remain unidentified. Findings of the study overall: Elevated frequency relative to controls characterized four or five TRBV segments in patients, TRBV5-6, TRBV5-1 and TRBV20-1 among them.

Material for sequencing was blood. These receptors were collected from a girl aged 10-17 years with multiple sclerosis.

V gene TRBV10-3 combines with J gene TRBJ1-1, with no clear D. Germline loops: CDR1 ENHRY, CDR2 SYGVKD. The CDR3 covers 12 residues. V lost 0 bases and J 7 bases, leaving 6 bases between the germline ends. CDR3 coding DNA: TGTGCCATCAGTGAGTCTGCCTATGAAGCTTTCTTT. Its translation: CAISESAYEAFF.

This chain links TRBV29-1 with TRBJ2-7, with 7 bases matching TRBD1. The germline gives CDR1 SQVTM, CDR2 ANQGSEA. Trimming cost V 0 bases and J 2 bases; bases outside gene matches: 10. This CDR3 is built from 16 residues. The DNA of the CDR3 is TGCAGCGTTGAAGATCAGGGTACAGGGGCGGCCTACGAGCAGTACTTC. This gives the protein CSVEDQGTGAAYEQYF.